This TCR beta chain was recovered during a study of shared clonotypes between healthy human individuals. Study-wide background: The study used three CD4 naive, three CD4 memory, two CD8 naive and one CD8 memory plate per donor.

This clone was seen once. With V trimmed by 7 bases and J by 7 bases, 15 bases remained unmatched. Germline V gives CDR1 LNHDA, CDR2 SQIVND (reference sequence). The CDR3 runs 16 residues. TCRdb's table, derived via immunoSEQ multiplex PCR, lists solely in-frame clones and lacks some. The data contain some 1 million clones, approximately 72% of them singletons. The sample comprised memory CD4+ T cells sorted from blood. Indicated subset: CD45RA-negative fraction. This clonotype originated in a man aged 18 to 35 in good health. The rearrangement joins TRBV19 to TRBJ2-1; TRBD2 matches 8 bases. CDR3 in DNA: TGTGCCAGTACCCCGGAGGAAGCGGGAGCGGAAAATGAGCAGTTCTTC. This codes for CASTPEEAGAENEQFF.